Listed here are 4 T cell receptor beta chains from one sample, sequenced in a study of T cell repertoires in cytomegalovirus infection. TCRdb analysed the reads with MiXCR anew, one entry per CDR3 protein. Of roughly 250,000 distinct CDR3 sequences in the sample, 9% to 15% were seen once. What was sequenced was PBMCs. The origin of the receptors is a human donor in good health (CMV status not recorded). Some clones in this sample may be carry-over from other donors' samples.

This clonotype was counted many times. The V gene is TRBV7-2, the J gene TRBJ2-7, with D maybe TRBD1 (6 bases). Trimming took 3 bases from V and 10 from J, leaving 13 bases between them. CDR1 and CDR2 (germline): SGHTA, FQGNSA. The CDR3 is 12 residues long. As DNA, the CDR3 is TGTGCCAGCAGCTTGGACGAGGGGGTTCAGTACTTC. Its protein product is CASSLDEGVQYF.

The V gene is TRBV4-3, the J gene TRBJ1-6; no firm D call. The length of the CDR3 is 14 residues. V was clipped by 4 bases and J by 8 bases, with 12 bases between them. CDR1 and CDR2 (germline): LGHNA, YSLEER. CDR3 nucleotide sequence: TGCGCCAGCAGCCGCAACCGGCGGGATTCACCCCTCCACTTT. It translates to CASSRNRRDSPLHF.

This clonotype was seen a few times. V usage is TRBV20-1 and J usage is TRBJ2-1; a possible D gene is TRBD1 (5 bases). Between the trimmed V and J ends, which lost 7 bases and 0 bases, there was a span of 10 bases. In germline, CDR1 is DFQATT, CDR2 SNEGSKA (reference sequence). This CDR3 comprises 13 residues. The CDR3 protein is CSVPRVSYNEQFF. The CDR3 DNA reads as TGCAGTGTACCCAGGGTCTCCTACAATGAGCAGTTCTTC.

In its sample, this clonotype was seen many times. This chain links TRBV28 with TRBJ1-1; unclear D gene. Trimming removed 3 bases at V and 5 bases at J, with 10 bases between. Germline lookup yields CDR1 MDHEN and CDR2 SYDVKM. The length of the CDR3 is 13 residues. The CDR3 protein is CASSFAQWTEAFF. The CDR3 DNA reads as TGTGCCAGCAGTTTCGCGCAGTGGACTGAAGCTTTCTTT.